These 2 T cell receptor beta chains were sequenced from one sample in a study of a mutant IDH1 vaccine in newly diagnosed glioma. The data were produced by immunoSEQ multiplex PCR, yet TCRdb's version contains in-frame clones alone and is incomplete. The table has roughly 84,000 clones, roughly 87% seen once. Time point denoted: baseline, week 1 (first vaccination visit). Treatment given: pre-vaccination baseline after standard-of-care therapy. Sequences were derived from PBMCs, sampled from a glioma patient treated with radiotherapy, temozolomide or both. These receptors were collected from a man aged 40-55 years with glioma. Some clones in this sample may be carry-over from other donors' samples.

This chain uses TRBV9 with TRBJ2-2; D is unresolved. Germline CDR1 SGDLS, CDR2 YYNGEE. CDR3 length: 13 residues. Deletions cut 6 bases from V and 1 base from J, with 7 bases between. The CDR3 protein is CASNAGNTGELFF. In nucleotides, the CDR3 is TGTGCCAGCAACGCAGGGAACACCGGGGAGCTGTTTTTT.

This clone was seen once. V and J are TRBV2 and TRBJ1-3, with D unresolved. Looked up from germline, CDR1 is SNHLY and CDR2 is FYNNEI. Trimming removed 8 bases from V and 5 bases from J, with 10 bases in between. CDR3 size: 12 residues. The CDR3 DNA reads TGTGCCAGCGGCATTAATAGAAACACCATATATTTT. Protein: CASGINRNTIYF.